This T cell receptor beta chain was documented in a study of neurological immune-mediated disorders. Germline loops: CDR1 SGDLS, CDR2 YYNGEE. Trimming removed 0 bases at V and 0 bases at J, with 9 bases between. The length of the CDR3 is 16 residues. This clonotype appeared many times. TCRdb ran MiXCR on the 5' RACE reads and lists one entry per CDR3 protein. The top ten hold approximately 2.7% of the sample, which has about 65,000 distinct CDR3 sequences, approximately 4.2% seen once. Sequencing was performed on PBMCs. The genes are TRBV9 and TRBJ2-2; no clear D gene. This receptor was obtained from a man between 50 and 59 years old with multiple sclerosis. The CDR3 DNA is TGTGCCAGCAGCGTAGACCACAGCTCGAACACCGGGGAGCTGTTTTTT. It is translated as CASSVDHSSNTGELFF.